This T cell receptor beta chain was observed in a study of blood T cell repertoires in COVID-19. Assay: immunoSEQ multiplex PCR; the TCRdb copy retains only in-frame clones and omits some. Found here are some 220,000 clones, approximately 81% of them singletons; the top ten hold approximately 18%. This clone appeared once. This TCR was sampled from a woman of 80 years or more with active or convalescent COVID-19. Specimen: peripheral blood.

For the CDR3, the DNA is TGCGCCAGCAGCTTCGGGGGTTCGAACACCGGGGAGCTGTTTTTT. Protein product: CASSFGGSNTGELFF. The gene calls are TRBV5-1 and TRBJ2-2; maybe TRBD2 (6 bases). The CDR3 contains 15 residues. The V end was cut by 2 bases, the J end by 0 bases, with 8 bases between. Per the germline V gene, CDR1 is SGHRS and CDR2 is YFSETQ. The whole variable domain, filled in from reference TRBV5-1 and TRBJ2-2, reads KAGVTQTPRYLIKTRGQQVTLSCSPISGHRSVSWYQQTPGQGLQFLFEYFSETQRNKGNFPGRFSGRQFSNSRSEMNVSTLELGDSALYLCASSFGGSNTGELFFGEGSRLTVL.